This TCR beta chain was found in a study of lung T cells in sarcoidosis with Löfgren's syndrome. Germline V gene data show CDR1 as LGHDT and CDR2 as YNNKEL (reference sequence). With 1 base removed from V and 4 bases from J, the gap between germline ends came to 7 bases. The CDR3 sequence is 13 residues long. This clonotype came up many times. TCRdb fed the reads into MiXCR, producing one record per CDR3 protein. The sample contains roughly 19,000 distinct CDR3 sequences, less than 25% of which appear only once. The chain couples TRBV3-1 to TRBJ1-1; no clear D gene. This receptor was obtained from a human donor with sarcoidosis (Löfgren's syndrome or another form), or a control subject (not recorded which). Sequencing was carried out using CD4+ T cells from PBMCs. Here the CDR3 reads CASSQVLGTEAFF. The CDR3 region has the DNA TGTGCCAGCAGCCAAGTTTTGGGCACTGAAGCTTTCTTT. The full variable domain, completed using reference TRBV3-1 and TRBJ1-1, is DTAVSQTPKYLVTQMGNDKSIKCEQNLGHDTMYWYKQDSKKFLKIMFSYNNKELIINETVPNRFSPKSPDKAHLNLHINSLELGDSAVYFCASSQVLGTEAFFGQGTRLTVV.